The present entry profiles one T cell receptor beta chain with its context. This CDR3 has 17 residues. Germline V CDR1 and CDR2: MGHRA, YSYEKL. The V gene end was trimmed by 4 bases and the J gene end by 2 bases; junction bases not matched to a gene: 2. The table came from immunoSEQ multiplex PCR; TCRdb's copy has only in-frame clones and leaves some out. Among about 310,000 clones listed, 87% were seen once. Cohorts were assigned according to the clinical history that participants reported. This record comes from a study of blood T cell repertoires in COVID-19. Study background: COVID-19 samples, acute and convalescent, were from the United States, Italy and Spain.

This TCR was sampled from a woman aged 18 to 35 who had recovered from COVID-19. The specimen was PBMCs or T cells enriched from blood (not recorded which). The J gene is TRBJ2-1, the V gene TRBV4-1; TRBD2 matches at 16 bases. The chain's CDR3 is CASSPGLAGGPYNEQFF. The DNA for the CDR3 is TGCGCCAGCAGCCCGGGACTAGCGGGAGGGCCCTACAATGAGCAGTTCTTC.